This record concerns one TCR beta chain sequence. Its antigen is not identified. The CDR3 has 15 residues. V was shortened by 0 bases and J by 4 bases, with 13 bases between the two germline ends. Looked up from germline, CDR1 is KGHSH and CDR2 is LQKENI. The sample belongs to a study of shared clonotypes between healthy human individuals. Assay runs were performed at deep level. Sequencing used immunoSEQ multiplex PCR; TCRdb keeps in-frame clones, though not all of them. Of approximately 530,000 clones in the sample, 90% to 97% were seen once. General study findings and limits: Clonotypes shared by all four sorted-subset donors had higher generation probabilities than non-shared clonotypes.

The sequence was obtained from a woman in her 30s in good health. The rearrangement links TRBV18 to TRBJ2-7; D gene unclear. Sequencing input: naive CD4+ T cells sorted from blood. Subset meaning: CD45RA+ positively selected. CDR3 DNA: TGTGCCAGCTCACCACCGGGTGTCGAATATTACGAGCAGTACTTC. Residues: CASSPPGVEYYEQYF. Full variable domain (remainder filled in from reference TRBV18 and TRBJ2-7): NAGVMQNPRHLVRRRGQEARLRCSPMKGHSHVYWYRQLPEEGLKFMVYLQKENIIDESGMPKERFSAEFPKEGPSILRIQQVVRGDSAAYFCASSPPGVEYYEQYFGPGTRLTVT.